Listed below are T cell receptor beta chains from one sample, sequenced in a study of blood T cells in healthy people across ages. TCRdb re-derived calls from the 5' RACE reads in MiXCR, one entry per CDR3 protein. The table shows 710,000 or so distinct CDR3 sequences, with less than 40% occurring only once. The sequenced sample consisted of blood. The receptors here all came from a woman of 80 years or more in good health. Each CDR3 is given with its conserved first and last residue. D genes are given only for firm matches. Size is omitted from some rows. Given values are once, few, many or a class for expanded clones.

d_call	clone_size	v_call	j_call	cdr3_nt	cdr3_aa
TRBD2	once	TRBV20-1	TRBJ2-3	TGCAGTGCTATGCTAGCGGGTATCACAGATACGCAGTATTTT	CSAMLAGITDTQYF
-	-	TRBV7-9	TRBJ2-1	TGTGCCAGCAGCCGAGTGGAGGGGTGGGCTGAGCAGTTCTTC	CASSRVEGWAEQFF
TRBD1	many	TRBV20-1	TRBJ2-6	TGCAGTGCGCAGGGGGGGACAGGGGGCTCTGGGGCCAACGTCCTGACTTTC	CSAQGGTGGSGANVLTF
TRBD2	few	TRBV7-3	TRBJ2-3	TGTGCCAGCAGCCTCGGGCGGGGGGGACCAGATACGCAGTATTTT	CASSLGRGGPDTQYF
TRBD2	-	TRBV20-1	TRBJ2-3	TGCAGTGCCCTGTTTGTCAGCGGGGGGGCTTTAGATACGCAGTATTTT	CSALFVSGGALDTQYF
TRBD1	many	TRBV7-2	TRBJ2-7	TGTGCCAGCAGGGCTGACAGGGGGCGAGACGAGCAGTACTTC	CASRADRGRDEQYF
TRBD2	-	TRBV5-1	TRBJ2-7	TGCGCCAGCAGCTTGGGTGCGGGGGGCGCCTCCTACGAGCAGTACTTC	CASSLGAGGASYEQYF
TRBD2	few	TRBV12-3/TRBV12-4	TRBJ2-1	TGTGCCAGCAGTCCTTATCCGGGGGGGGAGTACTCGTACAATGAGCAGTTCTTC	CASSPYPGGEYSYNEQFF
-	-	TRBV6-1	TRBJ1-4	TGTGCCAGCAGTCAGGCAGGGGCAAAGGAAAAACTGTTTTTT	CASSQAGAKEKLFF
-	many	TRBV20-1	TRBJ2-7	TGCAGTGCTAGAGATGGATACATGCTCTCCTACGAGCAGTACTTC	CSARDGYMLSYEQYF
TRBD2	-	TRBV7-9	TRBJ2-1	TGTGCCAGCAGCCTGGACGGCTTAGCGGGCCAAATGCAGTTCTTC	CASSLDGLAGQMQFF
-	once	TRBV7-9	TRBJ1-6	TGTGCCAGCAGCTTACAGGGGCCTTCACCCCCCCACTTT	CASSLQGPSPPHF
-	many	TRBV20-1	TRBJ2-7	TGCAGTGCTAGCCCTGGCCCTCGCTACGAGCAGTACTTC	CSASPGPRYEQYF
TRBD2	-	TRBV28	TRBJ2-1	TGTGCCAGCACTAGGACTAGCGGCACGAGAGAGCAGTTCTTC	CASTRTSGTREQFF
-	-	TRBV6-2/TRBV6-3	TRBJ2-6	TGTGCCCGCAGTTACTCTGGGGCTGGGGCCAACGTCCTGACTTTC	CARSYSGAGANVLTF
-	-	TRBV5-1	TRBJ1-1	TGCGCCAGCAGCTTGGGCTCGGGACCCAACTCTGAAGCTTTCTTT	CASSLGSGPNSEAFF
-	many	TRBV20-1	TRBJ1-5	TGCAGTGCTAGAGACGAAGGCCGAAATCAGCCCCAGCATTTT	CSARDEGRNQPQHF
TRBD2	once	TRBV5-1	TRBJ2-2	TGCGCCAGCAGCCGCAGCGGGGGGGCGGACACCGGGGAGCTGTTTTTT	CASSRSGGADTGELFF
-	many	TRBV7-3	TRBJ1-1	TGTGCCAGCAGCCCGCTGGGGGGGATGAACACTGAAGCTTTCTTT	CASSPLGGMNTEAFF
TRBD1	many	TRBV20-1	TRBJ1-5	TGCAGTGCTAGGCAGGGGGCTAGAAATCAGCCCCAGCATTTT	CSARQGARNQPQHF
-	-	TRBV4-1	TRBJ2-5	TGCGCCAGCAGCCGGATTATCGTTACGGAGACCCAGTACTTC	CASSRIIVTETQYF